This T cell receptor (beta chain) was observed in a study of blood T cell repertoires in COVID-19. Only in-frame clones appear in the TCRdb table, and some are missing; sequencing was by immunoSEQ multiplex PCR. The sample shows 200,000 or so clones, around four fifths of them seen only once. Germline loops: CDR1 MNHEY, CDR2 SVGAGI. V was clipped by 4 bases and J by 5 bases; unmatched bases: 7. CDR3 length: 15 residues. The source is a woman in her 30s with acute or convalescent COVID-19. The J gene is TRBJ2-5, the V gene TRBV6-5; 10 bases are shared with TRBD1. Sequencing was performed on peripheral blood. This CDR3 reads CASSSGQGSSETQYF. The DNA of the CDR3 is TGTGCCAGCAGTTCGGGACAGGGGAGTAGCGAGACCCAGTACTTC.